One sample yielded the 5 T cell receptor beta chains listed below, sequenced in a study of cytomegalovirus exposure and HLA in healthy donors. PCR involved 60 Vbeta and 13 Jbeta primers. The repertoire was sequenced with immunoSEQ multiplex PCR; TCRdb's copy has only in-frame clones and lacks some. The data show under 200,000 clones, roughly 70% seen once. The specimen was PBMCs. These receptor sequences come from a woman aged 25-40 years in good health and CMV-seronegative.

The sample holds one count of this clone. A read error may account for a junction end that differs from germline. The chain employs TRBV5-1 and TRBJ2-1; possibly TRBD1 for D (6 bases). The CDR3 consists of 15 residues. Germline V lookup: CDR1 SGHRS, CDR2 YFSETQ. The CDR3 spells CASSTQGQPNNGQFF. CDR3 coding DNA: TGCGCCAGCAGCACCCAGGGGCAACCTAACAATGGGCAGTTCTTC.

The chain couples TRBV19 to TRBJ1-1; 7 positions match TRBD1. V shed 6 bases and J 4 bases; nucleotides not matched to a gene: 5. The CDR3 consists of 13 residues. From germline, CDR1 is LNHDA and CDR2 SQIVND (reference sequence). In nucleotides, the CDR3 is TGTGCCAGTAGCTCCGGGACAGCCACTGAAGCTTTCTTT. Protein sequence: CASSSGTATEAFF.

The V and J genes are TRBV5-1 and TRBJ2-3; no definite D call. Germline loops: CDR1 SGHRS, CDR2 YFSETQ. V was clipped by 5 bases and J by 2 bases, with 12 bases between them. The CDR3 is made up of 14 amino acids. The DNA of the CDR3 is TGCGCCAGCAGTCCCGGGTCTGCCACAGATACGCAGTATTTT. Protein sequence: CASSPGSATDTQYF.

J is TRBJ2-7 and V is TRBV9; 8 nucleotides agree with TRBD1. This CDR3 has 15 residues. Germline V lookup: CDR1 SGDLS, CDR2 YYNGEE. After removal of 0 bases from V and 2 bases from J, the junction contained 4 bases not matched to a gene. The CDR3 loop is CASSVGGTGPYEQYF. CDR3 nucleotide sequence: TGTGCCAGCAGCGTAGGAGGGACAGGACCCTACGAGCAGTACTTC.

This chain uses TRBV2 with TRBJ2-3; perhaps TRBD2 as D (5 bases). Between the trimmed V and J ends, which lost 7 bases and 3 bases, there was a span of 14 bases. There are 14 residues in the CDR3. CDR1 and CDR2 from the germline V gene are SNHLY and FYNNEI. CDR3 sequence reads: CASTNTGWTDTQYF. CDR3 sequence (DNA): TGTGCCAGCACAAACACGGGGTGGACAGATACGCAGTATTTT.